A single sample is the source of the 16 T cell receptor beta chains below, sequenced in a study of control samples from healthy donors and cancer patients. Sequenced by immunoSEQ multiplex PCR; TCRdb stores in-frame clones only, minus some. This sample has about 50,000 clones; 95% to 96% occur once, and the top ten carry 1.5% to 2%. The sequencing sample was made of blood. These receptors all come from a woman aged 25 to 39 in good health.

V usage is TRBV7-3 and J usage is TRBJ2-3; D is undetermined. CDR1 and CDR2 (germline): SGHTA, FQGTGA. With 1 base removed from V and 0 bases from J, the gap between germline ends came to 5 bases. The CDR3 spans 14 residues. The CDR3 loop is CASSLSESTDTQYF. The CDR3 bases are TGTGCCAGCAGCTTAAGTGAGAGCACAGATACGCAGTATTTT.

The J gene is TRBJ2-3, the V gene TRBV20-1; a weak D match, TRBD2 (5 bases). Germline-derived CDR1 and CDR2 are DFQATT and SNEGSKA (reference sequence). The CDR3 is 13 residues long. The V gene lost 3 bases and the J gene lost 3 bases, with 10 bases spanning the gap. In DNA form, the CDR3 reads TGCAGTGCTAGTTGGAGGTTGACAGATACGCAGTATTTT. It specifies CSASWRLTDTQYF.

This chain joins TRBV6-5 and TRBJ2-4; weak D call: TRBD2 (5 bases). The V gene lost 4 bases and the J gene lost 7 bases, with 11 bases spanning the gap. The germline V gene encodes CDR1 MNHEY and CDR2 SVGAGI. This CDR3 is 13 amino acids long. The CDR3 spells CASSSRGENIQYF. Written as DNA, the CDR3 is TGTGCCAGCAGTTCTCGGGGTGAGAACATTCAGTACTTC.

The chain employs TRBV7-9 and TRBJ2-7, with 12 bases identical to TRBD2. The CDR3 covers 19 residues. CDR1 is SEHNR and CDR2 is FQNEAQ in the germline V gene (reference sequence). V lost 4 bases and J lost 1; bases outside the gene matches: 14. The chain's CDR3 is CASSSGLAGQILGSYEQYF. CDR3 in DNA: TGTGCCAGCAGCTCGGGACTAGCGGGCCAAATACTCGGTTCCTACGAGCAGTACTTC. The whole variable domain, filled in from reference TRBV7-9 and TRBJ2-7, reads DTGVSQNPRHKITKRGQNVTFRCDPISEHNRLYWYRQTLGQGPEFLTYFQNEAQLEKSRLLSDRFSAERPKGSFSTLEIQRTEQGDSAMYLCASSSGLAGQILGSYEQYFGPGTRLTVT.

CDR3 sequence reads: CASSYRGGPYGYTF. The CDR3 coding sequence is TGTGCCAGCAGCTATCGGGGGGGTCCCTATGGCTACACCTTC. This chain connects TRBV27 to TRBJ1-2; a weak D match, TRBD1 (5 bases). The CDR3 spans 14 residues. The V end was cut by 6 bases, the J end by 4 bases, with 15 bases between. Looked up from germline, CDR1 is MNHEY and CDR2 is SMNVEV (reference sequence).

The chain employs TRBV3-1 (or the pseudogene TRBV3-2) and TRBJ1-2; 7 bases agree with TRBD1. There are 14 residues in the CDR3. Per germline, CDR1 LGHDT and CDR2 YNNKEL (reference sequence). The junction had 2 bases not matched to a gene; V was cut back by 1 base and J by 3 bases. The CDR3 bases are TGTGCCAGCAGCCAAGCCAGGGGGGACTATGGCTACACCTTC. Translated, it gives CASSQARGDYGYTF.

The V and J genes are TRBV6-5 and TRBJ2-1; D unclear. Per the germline V gene, CDR1 is MNHEY and CDR2 is SVGAGI. This CDR3 is 13 amino acids long. The V gene lost 6 bases and the J gene lost 5 bases, with 11 bases spanning the gap. The CDR3 coding sequence is TGTGCCAGCAGAGAGAAGGACCACAATGAGCAGTTCTTC. Protein sequence: CASREKDHNEQFF.

This chain joins TRBV7-9 and TRBJ2-5; D ambiguous. Germline CDR1 SEHNR, CDR2 FQNEAQ (reference sequence). V gave up 1 base and J gave up 2 bases, with 8 bases separating them. The CDR3 has 14 amino acids. This chain's CDR3 is CASSLVGLQETQYF. The CDR3 coding sequence is TGTGCCAGCAGCTTAGTGGGATTACAAGAGACCCAGTACTTC. Together with reference TRBV7-9 and TRBJ2-5, the CDR3 gives the full variable domain: DTGVSQNPRHKITKRGQNVTFRCDPISEHNRLYWYRQTLGQGPEFLTYFQNEAQLEKSRLLSDRFSAERPKGSFSTLEIQRTEQGDSAMYLCASSLVGLQETQYFGPGTRLLVL.

This chain uses TRBV4-1 with TRBJ2-2; D is perhaps TRBD1 (5 bases). Trimming pared 4 bases from V and 7 bases from J, leaving 16 bases between. This CDR3 is built from 15 residues. Germline V gene sequence: CDR1 MGHRA, CDR2 YSYEKL. The CDR3 here is CASSRGQAGVGELFF. The DNA for the CDR3 is TGCGCCAGCAGCCGGGGCCAGGCCGGTGTCGGGGAGCTGTTTTTT.

The gene calls are TRBV12-3 or TRBV12-4 and TRBJ1-5; 12 nucleotides agree with TRBD1. CDR3 length: 13 amino acids. Losses at the gene ends were 6 bases for V and 11 bases for J; bases not matched to a gene: 5. CDR3: CASRAGQGAAQHF. The CDR3, as DNA: TGTGCCAGCAGGGCGGGACAGGGGGCGGCCCAGCATTTT.

The chain recombines TRBV28 with TRBJ2-7; tentative D call: TRBD2 (5 bases). V lost 1 base and J 0 bases, leaving 13 bases between the germline ends. The CDR3 has 16 amino acids. The germline gives CDR1 MDHEN, CDR2 SYDVKM. CDR3 nucleotides: TGTGCCAGCAGTTTATCTTGGACTTCTTCCTCCTACGAGCAGTACTTC. This sequence encodes CASSLSWTSSSYEQYF.

This clone has just one count. The rearrangement links TRBV5-3 to TRBJ2-1, with 11 bases that match TRBD2. TRBV5-3 is given ORF status, its function remaining uncertain. V was clipped by 0 bases and J by 3 bases; unmatched bases: 14. The CDR3 runs to 20 residues. CDR3 nucleotides: TGTGCCAGAAGCTTGGATTTACTAGCGGGAGATAGCTATCGCTACAATGAGCAGTTCTTC. Translation: CARSLDLLAGDSYRYNEQFF.

This clone has only one observation. The junction shows a germline mismatch at one end, possibly a read error. The CDR3 nucleotides read TGTGCCAGCAGCTCGGTGACGGGGCGTTTT. It codes for CASSSVTGRF. V usage is TRBV2 and J usage is TRBJ1-4; possible D gene TRBD1, 5 bases. This CDR3 has 10 residues. Germline CDR1 SNHLY, CDR2 FYNNEI.

The V and J genes are TRBV5-1 and TRBJ2-7; 9 bases map to TRBD1. The J segment lost 3 bases and the V segment lost 4 bases, leaving 5 bases of the junction unmatched. The CDR3 extends over 14 amino acids. Germline V gene lookup returns CDR1 SGHRS and CDR2 YFSETQ. The CDR3 sequence is CASSTGTGNYEQYF. For the CDR3, the DNA is TGCGCCAGCAGCACCGGGACAGGGAACTACGAGCAGTACTTC. Based on the CDR3 plus reference TRBV5-1 and TRBJ2-7, the full variable domain is KAGVTQTPRYLIKTRGQQVTLSCSPISGHRSVSWYQQTPGQGLQFLFEYFSETQRNKGNFPGRFSGRQFSNSRSEMNVSTLELGDSALYLCASSTGTGNYEQYFGPGTRLTVT.

The DNA for the CDR3 is TGTGCCAGCTCACCTCTGGTTGGGGCAGGGTCGTATACTGAAGCTTTCTTT. It translates to CASSPLVGAGSYTEAFF. V is TRBV18 and J is TRBJ1-1, with D maybe TRBD1 (5 bases). CDR1 is KGHSH, CDR2 LQKENI, per germline. CDR3 size: 17 residues. Trimming shortened V by 3 bases and J by 5 bases, and 22 bases separated the two germline ends.

The genes are TRBV19 and TRBJ1-1, with unresolved D. The ends were cut back, 3 bases at V and 4 bases at J, with 15 bases in the middle. This CDR3 is 15 amino acids long. Germline CDR1 reads LNHDA; CDR2 reads SQIVND (reference sequence). The CDR3 bases are TGTGCCAGTAGTATTCGGTTAGGGTACGGCACTGAAGCTTTCTTT. This sequence encodes CASSIRLGYGTEAFF.